These 20 T cell receptor beta chains came from one sample sequenced in a study of monozygotic twins with inflammatory bowel disease. After re-calling the 5' RACE reads, TCRdb lists one entry per CDR3 protein, DNA absent. The table for this sample gives roughly 330,000 distinct CDR3 sequences. Sequenced: blood. The receptors derive from a human donor with ulcerative colitis or Crohn's disease, or a healthy co-twin of an affected twin (not recorded which).

The chain links TRBV7-2 to TRBJ2-1; checking the TCRdb D call of TRBD1 is not possible without DNA. CDR1 is SGHTA, CDR2 FQGNSA, per germline. This CDR3 region has 16 residues. CDR3 loop: CASSRLLGGGRDEQFF.

The chain carries TRBV3-1 and TRBJ1-1; the TCRdb D gene call, TRBD1, has no DNA to confirm it. Germline V lookup: CDR1 LGHDT, CDR2 YNNKEL (reference sequence). The CDR3 sequence is 14 residues long. The CDR3 sequence: CASSLAPKYAEAFF. The variable domain in full, with the rest retrieved from reference TRBV3-1 and TRBJ1-1, is DTAVSQTPKYLVTQMGNDKSIKCEQNLGHDTMYWYKQDSKKFLKIMFSYNNKELIINETVPNRFSPKSPDKAHLNLHINSLELGDSAVYFCASSLAPKYAEAFFGQGTRLTVV.

The chain couples TRBV7-2 to TRBJ2-7; the D call of TRBD1 rests on TCRdb alone, since no DNA is present to check it. The CDR3 sequence is 16 residues long. CDR1 and CDR2 (germline): SGHTA, FQGNSA. The chain's CDR3 is CASSLGGGGGFYEQYF.

This rearrangement joins TRBV9 to TRBJ1-3. The V gene's germline CDR1 is SGDLS and CDR2 YYNGEE. This CDR3 is 17 amino acids long. CDR3 protein: CASSADPTAQAGNTIYF.

The V gene is TRBV27, the J gene TRBJ2-2; TCRdb designates TRBD2, a call that cannot be tested without DNA. The CDR3 is 18 residues long. Germline lookup yields CDR1 MNHEY and CDR2 SMNVEV (reference sequence). CDR3 residues: CASSVLAGGPVNTGELFF.

The rearrangement uses TRBV15 and TRBJ2-1; there is no DNA to check the TCRdb D call of TRBD1. The CDR3 sequence is 12 residues long. Germline V gives CDR1 LNHNV, CDR2 YYDKDF (reference sequence). CDR3 loop: CATSREQGEQFF.

The chain has TRBV20-1 and TRBJ2-1; as DNA is missing, the TRBD2 call by TCRdb cannot be tested. Germline loops: CDR1 DFQATT, CDR2 SNEGSKA (reference sequence). There are 15 residues in the CDR3. This chain's CDR3 is CSARGTSGKVDEQFF.

J is TRBJ1-4 and V is TRBV6-5. This CDR3 is built from 14 residues. Germline CDR1 and CDR2: MNHEY and SVGAGI. The CDR3 protein is CASSYARTAEKLFF.

The chain combines TRBV20-1 with TRBJ1-2; absent DNA, TCRdb's TRBD1 call cannot be checked. The CDR3 runs 14 residues. Germline V gives CDR1 DFQATT, CDR2 SNEGSKA (reference sequence). The CDR3 protein is CSAPRQGSTYGYTF.

V gene TRBV20-1 combines with J gene TRBJ1-1; TCRdb's D call, TRBD1, is unchecked because there is no DNA. This CDR3 comprises 15 residues. Germline CDR1 is DFQATT and CDR2 is SNEGSKA (reference sequence). CDR3 in amino acids: CSADRLSQVGAEAFF.

The chain employs TRBV4-1 and TRBJ1-1. Looked up from germline, CDR1 is MGHRA and CDR2 is YSYEKL. This CDR3 is 14 amino acids long. The CDR3 here is CASSQGITWTEAFF.

The chain combines TRBV6-4 with TRBJ2-5; TCRdb selects TRBD2, and the lack of DNA leaves this call unchecked. CDR1 MRHNA and CDR2 SNTAGT come from the germline V gene. This CDR3 has 15 residues. The CDR3 here is CASSERAGEQETQYF.

The V call is TRBV12-3 or TRBV12-4, the J call TRBJ2-2; TCRdb selects TRBD2, and the lack of DNA leaves this call unchecked. This CDR3 is built from 14 residues. CDR3 in amino acids: CASRPNLAAGELFF.

The chain uses TRBV25-1 and TRBJ1-5; the D gene TCRdb calls, TRBD1, cannot be checked with no DNA. CDR1 MGHDK and CDR2 SYGVNS come from the germline V gene. The CDR3 runs 16 residues. The CDR3 sequence: CASSDGQGWSNQPQHF.

V gene TRBV20-1 combines with J gene TRBJ1-2; the D call from TCRdb, TRBD1, cannot be confirmed without DNA. The length of the CDR3 is 12 residues. Germline values: CDR1 DFQATT, CDR2 SNEGSKA (reference sequence). This CDR3 reads CSHNRANYGYTF.

This chain uses TRBV12-3 or TRBV12-4 with TRBJ2-5. CDR3 length: 14 amino acids. The CDR3 sequence is CASSREENQETQYF.

J is TRBJ1-6 and V is TRBV27; TCRdb names TRBD1, which stays unverified in the absence of DNA. The CDR3 sequence is 15 residues long. The germline V gene has CDR1 MNHEY and CDR2 SMNVEV (reference sequence). The CDR3: CASSLQGTGGSPLHF.

The chain couples TRBV3-1 to TRBJ2-7. Germline-derived CDR1 and CDR2 are LGHDT and YNNKEL (reference sequence). There are 16 residues in the CDR3. This chain's CDR3 is CASTPGNGRQIYEQYF.

The rearrangement links TRBV7-2 to TRBJ1-2; with no DNA, the TCRdb D assignment of TRBD1 cannot be verified. The germline V gene encodes CDR1 SGHTA and CDR2 FQGNSA. This CDR3 region has 17 residues. The CDR3 protein is CASSSEPGQGVTYGYTF.

J is TRBJ1-4 and V is TRBV20-1. This CDR3 is built from 14 residues. The V gene's germline CDR1 is DFQATT and CDR2 SNEGSKA (reference sequence). CDR3 in amino acids: CSARPGAQREKLFF.